The clone carrying this T cell receptor (beta chain) was recorded a few times. Its target is not known. The CDR3 is 14 residues long. V trimming: 6 bases; J trimming: 3 bases; junction bases outside the gene matches: 6. Looked up from germline, CDR1 is KGHSH and CDR2 is LQKENI. This entry belongs to a study of T-cell memory formation after mild COVID-19. Findings and caveats of the study: Clones contracting across day 15 to 85 had a balanced CD4/CD8 profile; later expanding clones leaned CD4+.

With constant-segment primers, 5'RACE yielded cDNA libraries of TCR alpha and TCR beta that carried sample barcodes and UMIs. From the 5' RACE reads, TCRdb called clonotypes with MiXCR, one entry per CDR3 protein. This sample has fewer than 400,000 distinct CDR3 sequences, with around 13% found just once. This chain links TRBV18 with TRBJ2-3, with 7 bases matching TRBD1. The sequence came from a man aged 18 to 29 who had mild COVID-19 (a few samples of this study predate the infection). Cell type and time point are not known. The sample comprised PBMCs or a T cell subset sorted from them (not recorded which). The chain's CDR3 is CASSAGTVTDTQYF. CDR3 in DNA: TGTGCCAGCTCTGCCGGGACAGTGACAGATACGCAGTATTTT.